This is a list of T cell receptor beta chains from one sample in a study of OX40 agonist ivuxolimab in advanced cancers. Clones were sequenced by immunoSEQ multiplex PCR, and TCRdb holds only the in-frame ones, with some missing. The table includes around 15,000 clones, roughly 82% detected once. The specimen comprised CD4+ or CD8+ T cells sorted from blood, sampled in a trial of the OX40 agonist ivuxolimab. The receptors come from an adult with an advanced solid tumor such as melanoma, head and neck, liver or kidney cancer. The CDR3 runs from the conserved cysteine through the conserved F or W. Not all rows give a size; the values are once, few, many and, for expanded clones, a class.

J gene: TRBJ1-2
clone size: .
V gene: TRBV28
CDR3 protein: CASRENRGPDYGYTF

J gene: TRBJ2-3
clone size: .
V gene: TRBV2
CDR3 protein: CASRPDPQDTQYF

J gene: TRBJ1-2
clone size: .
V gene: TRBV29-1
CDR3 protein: CSVQGGEDYGYTF

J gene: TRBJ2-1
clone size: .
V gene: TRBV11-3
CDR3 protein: CASQTGGDYNEQFF

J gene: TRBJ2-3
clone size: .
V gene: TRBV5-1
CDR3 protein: CASSLVQGTDTQYF

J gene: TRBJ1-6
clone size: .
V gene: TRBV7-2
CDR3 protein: CASSPTGASNSPLHF

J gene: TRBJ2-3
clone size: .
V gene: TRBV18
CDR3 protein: CASSPPRGRGTDTQYF

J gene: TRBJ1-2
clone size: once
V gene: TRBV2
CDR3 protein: CASRDPSGDRAYYGYTF

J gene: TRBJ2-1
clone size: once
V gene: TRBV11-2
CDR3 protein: CASSTSGTSIKNEQFF

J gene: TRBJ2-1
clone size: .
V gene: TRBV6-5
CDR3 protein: CASSYLRERDEQFF

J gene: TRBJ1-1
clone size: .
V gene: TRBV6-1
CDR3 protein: CASSHLGFMNTEAFF

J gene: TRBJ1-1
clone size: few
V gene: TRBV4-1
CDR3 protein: CASSQEGVREAFF

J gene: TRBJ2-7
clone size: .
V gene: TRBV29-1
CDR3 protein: CSAMGLAGTISYEQYF

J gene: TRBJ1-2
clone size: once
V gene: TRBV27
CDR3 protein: CASSSTLAGGYTF

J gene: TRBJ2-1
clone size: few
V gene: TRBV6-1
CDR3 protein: CASRGTRSNNEQFF

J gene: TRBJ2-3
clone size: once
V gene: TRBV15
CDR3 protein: CATSRTSGRWSTDTQYF

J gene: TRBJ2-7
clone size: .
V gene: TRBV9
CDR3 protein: CASSVESSGRRGSYEQYF

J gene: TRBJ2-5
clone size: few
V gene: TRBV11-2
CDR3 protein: CASSFLAGVLETQYF

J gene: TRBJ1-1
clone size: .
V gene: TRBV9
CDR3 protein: CASSSIGGGPGTEAFF

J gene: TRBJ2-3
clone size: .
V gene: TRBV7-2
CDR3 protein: CASSRLSTDTQYF

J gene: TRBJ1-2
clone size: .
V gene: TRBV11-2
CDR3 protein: CASSLALTGSGGYTF

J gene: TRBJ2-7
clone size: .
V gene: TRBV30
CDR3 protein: CAWSFGGSPEQYF

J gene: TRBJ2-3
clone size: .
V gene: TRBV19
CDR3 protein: CASSSAPGQGLTDTQYF